These 17 T cell receptor beta chains were sequenced from one sample in a study of shared clonotypes between healthy human individuals. CD45RO-negative, CCR7-selected cells formed the naive CD8 fraction, which excluded terminally differentiated effector memory CD45RA+ cells. Method: immunoSEQ multiplex PCR; TCRdb's copy keeps in-frame clones and lacks some. The sample comprises around 640,000 clones, 95% to 96% of which are singletons, and 0.095% to 0.13% rests with the top ten. Source material: naive CD8+ T cells sorted from blood. The receptors stem from a woman aged 25 to 39 in good health.

The rearrangement joins TRBV27 to TRBJ2-1; 9 bases are shared with TRBD2. V was pared by 6 bases and J by 2 bases, with 8 bases of the junction left unmatched. Germline values: CDR1 MNHEY, CDR2 SMNVEV (reference sequence). CDR3 length equals 16 residues. The CDR3 nucleotides read TGTGCCAGCAGCTGGGCAGGCGGGAGGGCCTACAATGAGCAGTTCTTC. Translation gives CASSWAGGRAYNEQFF.

V gene TRBV7-7 combines with J gene TRBJ2-7, with unresolved D. CDR3 length equals 13 residues. CDR1 SSHAT and CDR2 FNYEAQ come from the germline V gene (reference sequence). Between the trimmed V and J ends, which lost 5 bases and 6 bases, there was a span of 14 bases. The CDR3 region is CASSLDEEGEQYF. CDR3 nucleotides: TGTGCCAGCAGCCTCGATGAGGAAGGCGAGCAGTACTTC.

The chain uses TRBV6-1 and TRBJ2-5, with D perhaps TRBD2 (6 bases). The CDR3 length is 16 residues. Trimming removed 1 base from V and 1 base from J, with 13 bases in between. Germline V lookup: CDR1 MNHNS, CDR2 SASEGT. In DNA, the CDR3 is TGTGCCAGCAGTGAAGTTCGGGGGAGAAGCCAAGAGACCCAGTACTTC. This codes for CASSEVRGRSQETQYF.

The V gene is TRBV13, the J gene TRBJ2-2, with a weak D call TRBD1 (5 bases). This CDR3 is 16 amino acids long. V lost 5 bases and J 0 bases, leaving 13 bases between the germline ends. Germline V gives CDR1 PRHDT, CDR2 FYEKMQ (reference sequence). The CDR3 region is CASSPTGPANTGELFF. CDR3 nucleotide sequence: TGTGCCAGCAGCCCTACAGGACCAGCGAACACCGGGGAGCTGTTTTTT.

The V gene is TRBV7-9, the J gene TRBJ2-7; D not resolved. Germline V gene lookup returns CDR1 SEHNR and CDR2 FQNEAQ (reference sequence). CDR3 length: 11 amino acids. Trimming cost V 2 bases and J 5 bases, with 4 bases left between them. The CDR3 DNA reads as TGTGCCAGCAGCTTAAACCACGAGCAGTACTTC. Protein: CASSLNHEQYF.

The chain is built from TRBV5-1 and TRBJ1-1; no definite D call. The V gene's germline CDR1 is SGHRS and CDR2 YFSETQ. The V end lost 4 bases, the J end lost 6 bases, and 16 bases lay between the germline ends. CDR3 length: 14 residues. CDR3 coding DNA: TGCGCCAGCAGCACCCGGACCGACTTTGCTGAAGCTTTCTTT. Protein: CASSTRTDFAEAFF.

The chain combines TRBV6-1 with TRBJ1-2; D not resolved. CDR3 size: 14 residues. V lost 6 bases to trimming and J lost 5 bases, with 16 bases between them. Germline lookup yields CDR1 MNHNS and CDR2 SASEGT. CDR3 DNA sequence: TGTGCCAGCAGCCCCCTGCGGCCGATGTATGGCTACACCTTC. Its protein product is CASSPLRPMYGYTF.

The V and J genes are TRBV7-9 and TRBJ1-5, with a tentative D call TRBD1 (5 bases). The CDR3 has 14 residues. Trimming cost V 4 bases and J 5 bases, with 12 bases left between them. Germline lookup yields CDR1 SEHNR and CDR2 FQNEAQ (reference sequence). CDR3: CASSSGQADQPQHF. Written as DNA, the CDR3 is TGTGCCAGCAGCTCAGGACAAGCGGATCAGCCCCAGCATTTT.

V is TRBV13 and J is TRBJ1-2; D gene unclear. Germline CDR1 is PRHDT and CDR2 is FYEKMQ (reference sequence). Deletions cut 2 bases from V and 2 bases from J, with 0 bases between. This CDR3 comprises 11 residues. The chain's CDR3 is CASSLNYGYTF. The CDR3 nucleotides read TGTGCCAGCAGCTTAAACTATGGCTACACCTTC.

The chain has TRBV28 and TRBJ1-4, with D possibly matching TRBD1 (6 bases). This CDR3 spans 15 amino acids. Trimming stripped 4 bases from V and 7 bases from J, with 16 bases between. Per the germline V gene, CDR1 is MDHEN and CDR2 is SYDVKM. CDR3 nucleotide sequence: TGTGCCAGCAGTTCCGTAGACAGAGGGGGTGAAAAACTGTTTTTT. Translated: CASSSVDRGGEKLFF.

The chain combines TRBV6-5 with TRBJ2-3; D unclear. Germline V gene lookup returns CDR1 MNHEY and CDR2 SVGAGI. The V gene lost 2 bases and the J gene lost 0 bases, with 9 bases spanning the gap. The CDR3 loop spans 15 amino acids. The CDR3 region is CASSYGRKSTDTQYF. CDR3 DNA: TGTGCCAGCAGTTACGGACGGAAAAGCACAGATACGCAGTATTTT.

CDR3 coding DNA: TGTGCCAGCAGTTTATGGGCCAGGGGGGGAGCCGGGGAGCTGTTTTTT. It is translated as CASSLWARGGAGELFF. This sequence joins TRBV28 and TRBJ2-2, with D possibly called TRBD1 or TRBD2 (7 bases each). Looked up from germline, CDR1 is MDHEN and CDR2 is SYDVKM. V gave up 0 bases and J gave up 6 bases, with 14 bases separating them. This CDR3 region has 16 residues.

This rearrangement joins TRBV27 to TRBJ1-1; no reliable D call. Germline lookup yields CDR1 MNHEY and CDR2 SMNVEV (reference sequence). V was cut by 0 bases and J by 2 bases, with 10 bases left in between. CDR3 size: 15 residues. The CDR3 DNA sequence: TGTGCCAGCAGTTTATCAGGTAGAATAAACACTGAAGCTTTCTTT. This sequence encodes CASSLSGRINTEAFF.

This clone was picked up one time. The chain couples TRBV7-8 to TRBJ2-7; 8 bases align to TRBD1. CDR1 SGHVS and CDR2 FQNEAQ come from the germline V gene. The CDR3 spans 16 residues. The V and J ends lost 1 base and 6 bases, in that order; junction bases with no gene match: 11. The CDR3 bases are TGTGCCAGCAGCTTAGAGAGGACAGGGTGGGGGTCCGAGCAGTACTTC. Its protein product is CASSLERTGWGSEQYF. The entire variable domain, with the rest obtained from reference TRBV7-8 and TRBJ2-7, is as follows: GAGVSQSPRYKVAKRGQDVALRCDPISGHVSLFWYQQALGQGPEFLTYFQNEAQLDKSGLPSDRFFAERPEGSVSTLKIQRTQQEDSAVYLCASSLERTGWGSEQYFGPGTRLTVT.

The chain carries TRBV11-2 and TRBJ2-5; D is ambiguous. The DNA end is more similar to TRBJ2-7, so the J call may be wrong. CDR1 is SGHAT, CDR2 FQNNGV, per germline. The CDR3 runs to 13 residues. In DNA, the CDR3 is TGTGCCAGCAGCTTAGATCCGGGTTACGAGCAGTACTTC. This translates into CASSLDPGYEQYF.

This chain connects TRBV19 to TRBJ2-1, with no clear D. This CDR3 region has 14 residues. CDR1 is LNHDA and CDR2 is SQIVND in the germline V gene (reference sequence). Trimming removed 5 bases at V and 5 bases at J, with 13 bases between. CDR3 sequence (DNA): TGTGCCAGTAGTTTGTGGGATTCTAACAATGAGCAGTTCTTC. This sequence encodes CASSLWDSNNEQFF. Looking up the rest from reference TRBV19 and TRBJ2-1 gives the full variable domain: DGGITQSPKYLFRKEGQNVTLSCEQNLNHDAMYWYRQDPGQGLRLIYYSQIVNDFQKGDIAEGYSVSREKKESFPLTVTSAQKNPTAFYLCASSLWDSNNEQFFGPGTRLTVL.

The rearrangement uses TRBV28 and TRBJ1-2; no reliable D call. Germline loops: CDR1 MDHEN, CDR2 SYDVKM. The CDR3 runs to 14 residues. V lost 3 bases, J lost 8 bases, and 16 bases lay in between. For the CDR3, the DNA is TGTGCCAGCAGTTTCCCCTCGGAATTATGGGGCTACACCTTC. It is translated as CASSFPSELWGYTF.